This T cell receptor beta chain stems from a study of blood T cell repertoires in COVID-19. Study-wide context: Samples came from the United States, Italy and Spain, spanning acute and convalescent COVID-19.

Per the original methods: Quantification of nucleated cells was approximated via reference gene primer amplification. Measured with immunoSEQ multiplex PCR; TCRdb has only the in-frame clones, and not every one. From that table come the V and J calls and clone size; the DNA was used to work out D and trimming. Here the sample spans around 150,000 clones, 90% to 95% being singletons. Material: peripheral blood. This clonotype was sampled from a woman aged 45-59 years with acute or convalescent COVID-19.

In DNA form, the CDR3 reads TGTGCCAGCAGCCCGGGACAGGGTCTGTACGAGCAGTACTTC. This codes for CASSPGQGLYEQYF. This chain connects TRBV14 to TRBJ2-7, with 9 nucleotides matching TRBD1. CDR1 is SGHDN and CDR2 is FVKESK in the germline V gene. V was pared by 4 bases and J by 4 bases, with 5 bases of the junction left unmatched. There are 14 residues in the CDR3.